The sequence of this T cell receptor beta chain was determined in a study of T cells in localized non-small cell lung cancer. Study conclusions and caveats: Because researchers sequenced only one region of the tumor, heterogeneity is still possible.

Repertoires were generated with immunoSEQ multiplex PCR, while TCRdb's copy carries only in-frame clones and drops some. The sample comprises approximately 4,500 clones, roughly 93% of which are singletons, and 2.5% to 3% rests with the top ten. This clone appeared once. Antigen specificity is unknown. The TCR sequence derives from a woman aged 35 to 69 with stage I lung adenocarcinoma. The specimen comprised peripheral blood, sampled before any cancer treatment.

The CDR3 loop is CASSSEAGATGELFF. The CDR3 DNA follows: TGTGCCAGCAGCTCCGAAGCGGGTGCAACCGGGGAGCTGTTTTTT. The chain uses TRBV7-9 and TRBJ2-2, with a weak D call TRBD2 (6 bases). This CDR3 has 15 residues. Germline V gene lookup returns CDR1 SEHNR and CDR2 FQNEAQ (reference sequence). The V end lost 4 bases, the J end lost 5 bases, and 14 bases lay between the germline ends.